This is a list of T cell receptor beta chains from one sample in a study of Tregs in tolerant kidney transplant recipients. The repertoire was sequenced with immunoSEQ multiplex PCR; TCRdb's copy has only in-frame clones and lacks some. The table lists tens of thousands of clones, roughly 98% of them singletons, with approximately 0.34% in the top ten. The material was Tregs from blood, obtained before the transplant. The receptors were gathered from a human donor who received a combined kidney and bone marrow transplant. Both conserved end residues are part of each CDR3. Fields, in order: J gene, clone size, D gene, V gene, CDR3 DNA, CDR3 protein. D genes are given only for firm matches. Where a row states a size, it is once, few, many or the class of an expanded clone; other rows omit it.

TRBJ2-5	-	-	TRBV2	TGTGCCAGCAGTGACAACAGCCAAGAGACCCAGTACTTC	CASSDNSQETQYF
TRBJ2-1	-	TRBD2	TRBV5-1	TGCGCCAGCAGCCCTGGCGGGTTAGCGGGAGTTAATGAGCAGTTCTTC	CASSPGGLAGVNEQFF
TRBJ2-7	once	-	TRBV28	TGTGCCATAGCCGAGGAAGGTGAATCCCACGAGCAGTACTTC	CAIAEEGESHEQYF
TRBJ2-3	-	-	TRBV11-3	TGTGCCAGCAGCTTCATGTCAGGTCAGACAGATACGCAGTATTTT	CASSFMSGQTDTQYF
TRBJ2-7	-	TRBD1	TRBV27	TGTGCCAGCAGTCCCAGGGACAGGGTGCACTACGAGCAGTACTTC	CASSPRDRVHYEQYF
TRBJ2-5	once	TRBD2	TRBV11-3	TGTGCCAGCAGCTCCGGACTAGCCGACCAAGAGACCCAGTACTTC	CASSSGLADQETQYF
TRBJ2-3	-	TRBD2	TRBV19	TGTGCCAGTAGTTCCAAACCTGGACTAGCGGGAGTCAGAGTAGCAGATACGCAGTATTTT	CASSSKPGLAGVRVADTQYF
TRBJ1-1	-	-	TRBV18	TGTGCCAGCTCACCGGCTTTGAACACTGAAGCTTTCTTT	CASSPALNTEAFF
TRBJ2-2	-	TRBD2	TRBV14	TGTGCCAGCAGCCTTAGACTAGCGGGTACCGGGGAGCTGTTTTTT	CASSLRLAGTGELFF
TRBJ2-6	-	TRBD1	TRBV19	TGTGCCAGTACCTATGGGACAGGGGCTGTTGGGGCCAACGTCCTGACTTTC	CASTYGTGAVGANVLTF
TRBJ2-7	-	TRBD1	TRBV6-1	TGTGCCAGCAGTGCCGCCGGGACAGGGGCCCCGACCTACGAGCAGTACTTC	CASSAAGTGAPTYEQYF
TRBJ2-3	-	TRBD2	TRBV5-1	TGCGCCAGCAGCTTTAGCGGGTACAGCACAGATACGCAGTATTTT	CASSFSGYSTDTQYF
TRBJ1-2	-	-	TRBV23-1	TGCGCCAGCAGTCAGCCGACAGCTAACTATGGCTACACCTTC	CASSQPTANYGYTF
TRBJ2-3	-	-	TRBV9	TGTGCCAGCAGCCCCGGACTCACCGCAGACGATACGCAGTATTTT	CASSPGLTADDTQYF
TRBJ1-3	-	-	TRBV5-1	TGCGCCAGCACCGACACGTCCGCCTCTGGAAACACCATATATTTT	CASTDTSASGNTIYF
TRBJ1-2	-	TRBD1	TRBV19	TGTGCCAGTAGCCAAGGGCGGAAAGGACAGGGCTTCTATGGCTACACCTTC	CASSQGRKGQGFYGYTF
TRBJ2-7	-	TRBD2	TRBV4-3	TGCGCCAGCAGCCAAGATCGAAGGTTGCGGGGGGGCGAGCAGTACTTC	CASSQDRRLRGGEQYF
TRBJ1-2	-	TRBD1	TRBV5-4	TGTGCCAGCAACCAGGGGGCGGACAACTATGGCTACACCTTC	CASNQGADNYGYTF
TRBJ2-2	-	TRBD2	TRBV7-2	TGTGCCAGCAGCCCACACGCAAAGCGGGGGGGTCGGTTCAGCGGGGAGCTGTTTTTT	CASSPHAKRGGRFSGELFF
TRBJ1-1	-	-	TRBV5-1	TGCGCCAGCAGCTTGGTTCCCGGGGGAGCTGAAGCTTTCTTT	CASSLVPGGAEAFF
TRBJ2-7	-	TRBD1	TRBV15	TGTGCCACCAGCAGAGAGGACAGGGAAGGGTACGAGCAGTACTTC	CATSREDREGYEQYF
TRBJ2-1	once	-	TRBV15	TGTGCCACCAGCAGAACAGGGAGCTCCTACAATGAGCAGTTCTTC	CATSRTGSSYNEQFF
TRBJ2-3	-	TRBD2	TRBV7-2	TGTGCCAGCAGAGGACTAGGAACAGATACGCAGTATTTT	CASRGLGTDTQYF
TRBJ1-1	-	TRBD1	TRBV29-1	TGCAGCGTTGAGACAGGGGGGAACACTGAAGCTTTCTTT	CSVETGGNTEAFF
TRBJ2-1	-	TRBD2	TRBV7-2	TGTGCCAGCAGCTTACTGGGACTAACTTCGGGGGAGCAGTTCTTC	CASSLLGLTSGEQFF
TRBJ2-2	-	TRBD2	TRBV5-6	TGTGCCAGCAGATTGGGACTAGCGGGAGGGGACACCGGGGAGCTGTTTTTT	CASRLGLAGGDTGELFF
TRBJ2-1	once	-	TRBV5-1	TGCGCCAGCAGCCCCTCCCGGTACAATGAGCAGTTCTTC	CASSPSRYNEQFF
TRBJ2-3	once	-	TRBV27	TGTGCCAGCAGTTTTGCCGGGAAAGATACGCAGTATTTT	CASSFAGKDTQYF
TRBJ2-7	-	TRBD1	TRBV27	TGTGCCAGCAGTTGGGACAGGGGGAGAAGGAACGAGCAGTACTTC	CASSWDRGRRNEQYF
TRBJ2-5	-	-	TRBV2	TGTGCCAGCAGTGATGGGCCACACCAAGAGACCCAGTACTTC	CASSDGPHQETQYF
TRBJ1-2	-	TRBD1	TRBV14	TGTGCCACCTCAGCATCTCGGGACAGCAACTATGGCTACACCTTC	CATSASRDSNYGYTF
TRBJ2-3	-	-	TRBV7-9	TGTGCCAGCAGCTTGGGGCGTACAGGGCTAAGCACAGATACGCAGTATTTT	CASSLGRTGLSTDTQYF
TRBJ1-2	-	TRBD1	TRBV6-1	TGTGCCACCCGACACAGGGGCTACTATGGCTACACCTTC	CATRHRGYYGYTF